These 3 T cell receptor beta chains came from one sample sequenced in a study of early T cells in non-severe SARS-CoV-2 infection. MiXCR, run by TCRdb on the 5' RACE reads, gives a single entry per CDR3 protein. The sample records 65,000 to 85,000 distinct CDR3 sequences, around 13% being singletons. Sample: whole blood. The receptors originated from an adult who was a healthcare worker with PCR-confirmed SARS-CoV-2 infection or an uninfected control (not recorded which).

This clonotype has at least ten counts. The chain employs TRBV11-2 and TRBJ1-2, with D unclear. Germline-derived CDR1 and CDR2 are SGHAT and FQNNGV. This CDR3 spans 12 amino acids. The germline V and J ends were trimmed by 5 bases and 2 bases, with 6 bases remaining between them. CDR3 in amino acids: CASSVGNYGYTF. The DNA of the CDR3 is TGTGCCAGCAGCGTTGGAAACTATGGCTACACCTTC.

This clonotype was seen at least ten times. The chain is built from TRBV29-1 and TRBJ1-3, with no clear D. This CDR3 has 13 residues. CDR1 is SQVTM and CDR2 is ANQGSEA in the germline V gene. Trimming took 2 bases from V and 0 from J, leaving 5 bases between them. CDR3 DNA sequence: TGCAGCGTTGAAATCGTCTCTGGAAACACCATATATTTT. Protein: CSVEIVSGNTIYF.

This clonotype occurred many times. The genes are TRBV18 and TRBJ1-1; D uncertain. V gave up 3 bases and J gave up 0 bases, with 5 bases separating them. The CDR3 extends over 13 amino acids. Germline loops: CDR1 KGHSH, CDR2 LQKENI. This CDR3 is CASSPNVNTEAFF. The CDR3 nucleotides read TGTGCCAGCTCACCGAACGTGAACACTGAAGCTTTCTTT. Variable domain in full (rest from reference TRBV18 and TRBJ1-1): NAGVMQNPRHLVRRRGQEARLRCSPMKGHSHVYWYRQLPEEGLKFMVYLQKENIIDESGMPKERFSAEFPKEGPSILRIQQVVRGDSAAYFCASSPNVNTEAFFGQGTRLTVV.